This is a list of T cell receptor beta chains from one sample in a study of blood T cell repertoires in COVID-19. TCRdb keeps only in-frame clones here, not all; method: immunoSEQ multiplex PCR. The data show about 220,000 clones, roughly 84% seen once. The specimen sequenced was peripheral blood. The source of these receptors is a woman of 80 years or more with acute or convalescent COVID-19. The CDR3 runs from the conserved cysteine through the conserved F or W. The order of the fields is clone size, D gene, J gene, V gene, CDR3 protein, CDR3 DNA. D genes are given only for firm matches. Clone size appears in some rows only: once, few, many, or a class for an expanded clone.

- - TRBJ1-5 TRBV6-5 CASRVTGYSNQPQHF TGTGCCAGCAGGGTGACAGGTTATAGCAATCAGCCCCAGCATTTT
- - TRBJ2-2 TRBV27 CASRVLVDTGELFF TGTGCCAGCAGGGTCCTAGTTGACACCGGGGAGCTGTTTTTT
once - TRBJ2-1 TRBV14 CASSRTQNEQFF TGTGCCAGCAGCCGGACTCAAAATGAGCAGTTCTTC
- TRBD1 TRBJ2-7 TRBV5-1 CASSVGQGLDEQYF TGCGCCAGCAGCGTGGGACAGGGGTTGGACGAGCAGTACTTC
- - TRBJ2-7 TRBV7-7 CASSLAPSSYEQYF TGTGCCAGCAGCTTAGCGCCCAGCTCCTACGAGCAGTACTTC
- - TRBJ2-6 TRBV5-5 CASSPSPQRQGGSGANVLTF TGTGCCAGCAGTCCCTCCCCCCAACGACAGGGAGGCTCTGGGGCCAACGTCCTGACTTTC
- - TRBJ2-2 TRBV6-2/TRBV6-3 CASSYSGGATGELFF TGTGCCAGCAGTTACTCCGGGGGAGCCACCGGGGAGCTGTTTTTT
- - TRBJ1-1 TRBV27 CASSLSLGPAGTEAFF TGTGCCAGCAGTTTATCCCTGGGGCCGGCGGGGACTGAAGCTTTCTTT
- TRBD1 TRBJ1-2 TRBV19 CASSIPSTGGNYGYTF TGTGCCAGTAGTATACCCTCGACAGGGGGCAACTATGGCTACACCTTC
once TRBD1 TRBJ1-2 TRBV11-2 CASSLVEGAFYGYTF TGTGCCAGCAGCTTAGTTGAGGGGGCCTTCTATGGCTACACCTTC
few - TRBJ2-5 TRBV7-2 CASSLSRASQETQYF TGTGCCAGCAGCTTAAGCAGGGCAAGCCAAGAGACCCAGTACTTC
- TRBD1 TRBJ1-2 TRBV9 CASSRDGTGVYGYTF TGTGCCAGCAGCCGCGACGGGACAGGGGTCTATGGCTACACCTTC
once TRBD1 TRBJ1-2 TRBV6-6 CASSYPSGGIDYGYTF TGTGCCAGCAGTTACCCTTCAGGGGGAATCGACTATGGCTACACCTTC
many TRBD2 TRBJ2-2 TRBV3-1/TRBV3-2 CASSHGLAPKLGLFF TGTGCCAGCAGCCATGGACTAGCGCCTAAACTGGGGCTGTTTTTT
few - TRBJ1-1 TRBV19 CASTPLRGNGNTEAFF TGTGCCAGTACTCCCCTCAGGGGTAATGGGAACACTGAAGCTTTCTTT
- - TRBJ2-1 TRBV7-3 CASSSVSEQFF TGTGCCAGCAGCTCGGTAAGTGAGCAGTTCTTC
- TRBD2 TRBJ2-3 TRBV18 CASSPSIGGADTQYF TGTGCCAGCTCACCATCTATCGGGGGGGCAGATACGCAGTATTTT
- TRBD1 TRBJ1-1 TRBV11-3 CASSSQGENTEAFF TGTGCCAGCAGCTCACAGGGGGAGAACACTGAAGCTTTCTTT
- TRBD2 TRBJ2-1 TRBV30 CAWSISGGLYNEQFF TGTGCCTGGAGTATTAGCGGGGGCCTCTACAATGAGCAGTTCTTC
few TRBD2 TRBJ2-7 TRBV7-2 CASSLAGRGEEEQYF TGTGCCAGCAGCTTAGCGGGGAGGGGCGAGGAGGAGCAGTACTTC
- TRBD1 TRBJ1-5 TRBV24-1 CAAQGTGSSNQPQHF TGTGCCGCACAGGGGACAGGGTCCTCCAATCAGCCCCAGCATTTT
- - TRBJ1-5 TRBV4-1 CASSQVWTVSNQPQHF TGCGCCAGCAGCCAAGTTTGGACAGTTAGCAATCAGCCCCAGCATTTT
- TRBD1 TRBJ1-1 TRBV7-3 CASSPGTGGTEAFF TGTGCCAGCAGCCCCGGGACAGGGGGCACTGAAGCTTTCTTT
- - TRBJ1-5 TRBV7-2 CASSLSNQPQHF TGTGCCAGCAGCCTGAGCAATCAGCCCCAGCATTTT
few - TRBJ2-3 TRBV7-2 CASRRGGRADTQYF TGTGCCAGCAGGAGGGGGGGCCGCGCAGATACGCAGTATTTT
- - TRBJ2-2 TRBV21-1 CASSINGTLSGELFF TGTGCCAGCAGCATTAACGGGACATTGTCCGGGGAGCTGTTTTTT
- - TRBJ2-3 TRBV4-3 CASSQDPRDTQYF TGCGCCAGCAGCCAAGACCCCCGAGATACGCAGTATTTT
few - TRBJ2-3 TRBV7-9 CASSLEASGDTQYF TGTGCCAGCAGCTTAGAAGCGTCCGGGGATACGCAGTATTTT
- - TRBJ1-1 TRBV5-4 CASSPEGVNTEAFF TGTGCCAGCAGCCCGGAAGGGGTAAACACTGAAGCTTTCTTT
- - TRBJ2-6 TRBV14 CASSLLRTTVSGANVLTF TGTGCCAGCAGCCTCTTAAGGACAACTGTCTCTGGGGCCAACGTCCTGACTTTC
few - TRBJ2-3 TRBV11-1 CASSKQGSYTDTQYF TGTGCCAGCAGCAAACAGGGCAGCTACACAGATACGCAGTATTTT
few - TRBJ1-6 TRBV25-1 CASSESGGAGSPLHF TGTGCCAGCAGTGAATCGGGGGGGGCAGGATCACCCCTCCACTTT
- - TRBJ1-2 TRBV24-1 CATGPGSGYTF TGTGCCACCGGTCCGGGGTCTGGCTACACCTTC
- TRBD1 TRBJ1-5 TRBV27 CASSPGQGPNQPQHF TGTGCCAGCAGTCCCGGACAGGGCCCAAATCAGCCCCAGCATTTT
- - TRBJ2-7 TRBV30 CAWTPWGGLGYEQYF TGTGCCTGGACCCCCTGGGGGGGGCTCGGCTACGAGCAGTACTTC
- TRBD1 TRBJ1-1 TRBV7-8 CASSPRQGQAFF TGTGCCAGCAGCCCTAGACAGGGCCAAGCTTTCTTT
- TRBD1 TRBJ2-1 TRBV11-2 CASSLDRGNEQFF TGTGCCAGCAGCTTGGACAGGGGCAATGAGCAGTTCTTC
- TRBD1 TRBJ2-1 TRBV6-5 CASSWTGVDEQFF TGTGCCAGCTCCTGGACAGGGGTGGATGAGCAGTTCTTC
once TRBD2 TRBJ2-3 TRBV3-1/TRBV3-2 CASSSVAGGSTDTQYF TGTGCCAGCAGCTCCGTAGCGGGGGGGAGCACAGATACGCAGTATTTT
- - TRBJ2-7 TRBV19 CASSMYAGAYEQYF TGTGCCAGTAGTATGTACGCAGGCGCCTACGAGCAGTACTTC
- TRBD1 TRBJ1-6 TRBV6-5 CASIGTGIDNSPLHF TGTGCCAGCATCGGGACAGGGATCGATAATTCACCCCTCCACTTT
- TRBD2 TRBJ2-2 TRBV11-2 CASSPTSVYTGELFF TGTGCCAGCAGCCCGACTAGCGTGTACACCGGGGAGCTGTTTTTT
- - TRBJ2-1 TRBV7-9 CASSFGGFGEQFF TGTGCCAGCAGCTTCGGAGGGTTCGGTGAGCAGTTCTTC
- TRBD1 TRBJ1-4 TRBV7-8 CATSGQTFNEKLFF TGTGCCACTTCGGGACAGACTTTTAATGAAAAACTGTTTTTT
once - TRBJ2-1 TRBV19 CASSITVSYNEQFF TGTGCCAGTAGTATAACTGTTTCCTACAATGAGCAGTTCTTC